This T cell receptor beta chain appears in the sequencing data of a study of T cell responses to AZD1222 COVID-19 vaccine. Study results and caveats: There were repertoire samples only from the period after the peak T cell response. White British people made up most donors, females outnumbered males, and clonal diversity was possibly underestimated.

Libraries were prepared by immunoSEQ multiplex PCR; TCRdb keeps only in-frame clonotypes and omits some of them. The sample includes around 64,000 clones, 83% of them seen just once. Second-dose intervals of approximately 4 or approximately 12 weeks were pooled. As regards this clone: No antigen is known for it.

Germline lookup yields CDR1 MGHDK and CDR2 SYGVNS. The CDR3 covers 13 residues. Trimming took off 0 bases at V and 7 bases at J, with 4 bases between the two ends. The sequencing here drew on peripheral blood, taken 28 days after the second AZD1222 dose. The V gene is TRBV25-1, the J gene TRBJ1-6; no definite D call. This receptor was identified in an adult who received the AZD1222 COVID-19 vaccine. The CDR3 spells CASSEYKNSPLHF. The CDR3 nucleotides are TGTGCCAGCAGTGAATATAAGAATTCACCCCTCCACTTT.